Presented here are 9 T cell receptor beta chains from one specimen sequenced in a study of blood T cell repertoires in COVID-19. Clones were read by immunoSEQ multiplex PCR, and TCRdb kept only the in-frame ones, dropping some. In the table there are under 100,000 clones, about 82% of which are singletons. The material sequenced was peripheral blood. These TCRs come from a woman between 70 and 85 years old with active or convalescent COVID-19.

The chain has TRBV5-4 and TRBJ1-2; D is uncertain. Germline-derived CDR1 and CDR2 are SGHNT and YYREEE (reference sequence). With 0 bases removed from V and 5 bases from J, the gap between germline ends came to 14 bases. The CDR3 runs 15 residues. The DNA of the CDR3 is TGTGCCAGCAGCTTGGATGGAGGGTCCTTATATGGCTACACCTTC. It specifies CASSLDGGSLYGYTF.

The CDR3 bases are TGTGCCAGCGCACCTAGCGGGGGCGATACGCAGTATTTT. Residues: CASAPSGGDTQYF. The chain joins TRBV7-2 to TRBJ2-3; TRBD2 agrees at 10 bases. Looked up from germline, CDR1 is SGHTA and CDR2 is FQGNSA. V lost 8 bases, J lost 6 bases, and 5 bases stayed unmatched. This CDR3 is 13 amino acids long.

CDR3 amino acids: CAIMADSYEQYF. The DNA for the CDR3 is TGTGCCATCATGGCGGACTCCTACGAGCAGTACTTC. The chain is built from TRBV10-3 and TRBJ2-7; D remains unclear. Trimming removed 7 bases at V and 0 bases at J, with 7 bases between. Germline V lookup: CDR1 ENHRY, CDR2 SYGVKD. CDR3 length equals 12 residues.

This chain joins TRBV2 and TRBJ1-5; D may be TRBD1 (5 bases). Trimming removed 5 bases from V and 4 bases from J, with 15 bases in between. Looked up from germline, CDR1 is SNHLY and CDR2 is FYNNEI. The CDR3 spans 15 residues. The CDR3 here is CASSKQGIGNQPQHF. In nucleotides, the CDR3 is TGTGCCAGCAGTAAGCAGGGTATAGGGAATCAGCCCCAGCATTTT.

V is TRBV6-5 and J is TRBJ2-7, with 9 bases aligning to TRBD1. Germline values: CDR1 MNHEY, CDR2 SVGAGI. The CDR3 is made up of 14 amino acids. J lost 4 bases, V lost 4 bases, and 5 bases had no gene match. CDR3 in amino acids: CASSLGQGSYEQYF. The CDR3 DNA is TGTGCCAGCAGTTTGGGACAGGGTTCATACGAGCAGTACTTC.

The chain combines TRBV18 with TRBJ2-6; possibly TRBD1 for D (6 bases). V gave up 5 bases and J gave up 0 bases, with 14 bases separating them. There are 17 residues in the CDR3. Germline-derived CDR1 and CDR2 are KGHSH and LQKENI. The CDR3 loop reads CASSSFDRSSGANVLTF. The CDR3 region has the DNA TGTGCCAGCTCATCTTTCGACAGGTCCTCTGGGGCCAACGTCCTGACTTTC. The full variable domain, completed using reference TRBV18 and TRBJ2-6, is NAGVMQNPRHLVRRRGQEARLRCSPMKGHSHVYWYRQLPEEGLKFMVYLQKENIIDESGMPKERFSAEFPKEGPSILRIQQVVRGDSAAYFCASSSFDRSSGANVLTFGAGSRLTVL.

This clone was recorded at least ten times. This chain links TRBV12-3 or TRBV12-4 with TRBJ1-1; 8 bases are a match to TRBD1. This CDR3 contains 13 residues. The V and J ends lost 6 bases and 5 bases, in that order; junction bases with no gene match: 5. CDR3 in amino acids: CASSRTGSTEAFF. The CDR3, as DNA: TGTGCCAGCAGCCGGACAGGGTCTACTGAAGCTTTCTTT.

The genes are TRBV18 and TRBJ2-6; TRBD2 aligns across 9 bases. The CDR3 contains 16 residues. Germline CDR1 reads KGHSH; CDR2 reads LQKENI. V shed 4 bases, J shed 0 bases, and the junction held 1 base outside the gene matches. The CDR3 protein is CASSQLAGSGANVLTF. As DNA, the CDR3 is TGTGCCAGCTCACAACTAGCGGGCTCTGGGGCCAACGTCCTGACTTTC.

The chain recombines TRBV11-3 with TRBJ1-1, with a weak D call TRBD1 (5 bases). With 1 base removed from V and 4 bases from J, the gap between germline ends came to 10 bases. CDR3 size: 14 residues. Germline CDR1 reads SGHNT; CDR2 reads YENEEA. The CDR3 sequence: CASSLAGFGTEAFF. The CDR3 DNA reads TGTGCCAGCAGCTTAGCAGGGTTCGGCACTGAAGCTTTCTTT.